This section outlines one T cell receptor beta chain sequence together with its context. Antigen specificity is unknown. This entry belongs to a study of T cell responses to AZD1222 COVID-19 vaccine. Profiling relied on immunoSEQ multiplex PCR, and the TCRdb table lists in-frame clones only, not all of them. The data show approximately 140,000 clones, with approximately 94% seen just once and 4% to 5.5% held by the top ten. Germline values: CDR1 SGHTA, CDR2 FQGNSA. Trimming cost V 1 base and J 1 base, with 6 bases left between them. This CDR3 region has 14 residues. Study findings and constraints: Nearly half of the spike-specific TCRs reportedly recognize variant regions that carry no mutations.

The specimen was peripheral blood, collected on day 0 of AZD1222 vaccination. This receptor was obtained from an adult in good health. V is TRBV7-2 and J is TRBJ2-3; D is ambiguous. CDR3 sequence: CASSLGPGTDTQYF. CDR3 DNA: TGTGCCAGCAGCTTAGGCCCAGGCACAGATACGCAGTATTTT.